The subject of this entry is one T cell receptor beta chain. Germline and junction disagree at one end, which may indicate a read error. Sequenced by immunoSEQ multiplex PCR; TCRdb stores in-frame clones only, minus some. The table has 150,000 to 200,000 clones, around 83% seen once. The record originates from a study of blood T cell repertoires in COVID-19. The overall study: Sites in the United States, Italy and Spain provided acute and convalescent COVID-19 samples. The cDNA or gDNA used as material had been derived from T cells, B-cell-depleted T cells, or PBMCs.

Looked up from germline, CDR1 is MNHEY and CDR2 is SVGEGT. This CDR3 comprises 16 residues. The TCR was taken from a woman aged 55-70 years with acute or convalescent COVID-19. Source material: peripheral blood. The chain carries TRBV6-2 or TRBV6-3 and TRBJ1-5, with TRBD1 as a possible D gene (6 bases). The CDR3: CTSSYAGEGSNQPQHF. For the CDR3, the DNA is TGTACCAGCAGTTACGCAGGGGAAGGGAGCAATCAGCCCCAGCATTTT.